This T cell receptor (beta chain) derives from a study of Graves' ophthalmopathy and Graves' hyperthyroidism. Investigators amplified TCR beta CDR3 regions from RNA transcripts. A first-round RT-PCR used HTBI primers, followed by a second-round multiplex PCR. TCRdb reprocessed the multiplex PCR reads via MiXCR and lists one record per CDR3 protein. The repertoire consists of more than 300,000 distinct CDR3 sequences, with 15% occurring once and the leading ten covering about 7%. V lost 5 bases and J 2 bases, leaving 16 bases between the germline ends. This CDR3 comprises 15 residues. In germline, CDR1 is SEHNR, CDR2 FQNEAQ (reference sequence). This clonotype was seen ten or more times.

The source of this sequence is a woman younger than 35 with stable Graves' hyperthyroidism. Sequencing was performed on peripheral blood. The chain recombines TRBV7-9 with TRBJ2-7; no clear D gene. CDR3: CASSPGPRPTYEQYF. CDR3 DNA: TGTGCCAGCAGCCCCGGACCCAGGCCCACCTACGAGCAGTACTTC.